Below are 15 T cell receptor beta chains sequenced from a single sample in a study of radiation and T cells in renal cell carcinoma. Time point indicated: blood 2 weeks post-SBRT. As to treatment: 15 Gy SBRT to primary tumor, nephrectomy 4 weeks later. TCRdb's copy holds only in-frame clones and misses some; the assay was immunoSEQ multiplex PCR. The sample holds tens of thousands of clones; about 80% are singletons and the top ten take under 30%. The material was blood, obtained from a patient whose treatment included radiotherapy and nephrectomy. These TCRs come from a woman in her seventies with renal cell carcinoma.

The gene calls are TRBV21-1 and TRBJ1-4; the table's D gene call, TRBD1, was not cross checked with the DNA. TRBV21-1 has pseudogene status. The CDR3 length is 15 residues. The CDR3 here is CASSHRGKGNEKLFF. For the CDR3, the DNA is TGTGCCAGCAGCCACAGGGGAAAAGGGAATGAAAAACTGTTTTTT.

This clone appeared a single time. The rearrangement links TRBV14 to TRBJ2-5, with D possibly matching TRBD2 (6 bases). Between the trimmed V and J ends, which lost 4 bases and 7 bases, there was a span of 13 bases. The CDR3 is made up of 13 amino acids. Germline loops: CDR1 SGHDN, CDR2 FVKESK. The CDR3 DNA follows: TGTGCCAGCAGCCGCTTGACTAGTCCGACCCAGTACTTC. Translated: CASSRLTSPTQYF.

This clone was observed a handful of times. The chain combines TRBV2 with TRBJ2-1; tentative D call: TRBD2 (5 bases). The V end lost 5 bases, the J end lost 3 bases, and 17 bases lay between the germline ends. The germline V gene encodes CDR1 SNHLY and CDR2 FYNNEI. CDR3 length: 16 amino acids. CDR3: CASSPGKIGGYNEQFF. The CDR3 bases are TGTGCCAGCAGTCCCGGGAAAATAGGTGGCTACAATGAGCAGTTCTTC.

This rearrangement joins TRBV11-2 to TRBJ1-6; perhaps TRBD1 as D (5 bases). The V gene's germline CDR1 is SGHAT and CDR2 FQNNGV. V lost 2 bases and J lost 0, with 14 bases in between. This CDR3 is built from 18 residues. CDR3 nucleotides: TGTGCCAGCAGCTTAAGGGGTAGGGTGAGCTCCTATAATTCACCCCTCCACTTT. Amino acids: CASSLRGRVSSYNSPLHF.

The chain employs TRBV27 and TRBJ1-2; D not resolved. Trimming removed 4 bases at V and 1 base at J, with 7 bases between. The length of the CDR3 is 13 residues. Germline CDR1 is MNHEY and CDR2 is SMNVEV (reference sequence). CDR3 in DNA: TGTGCCAGCAGTTCGACACTTAACTATGGCTACACCTTC. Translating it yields CASSSTLNYGYTF.

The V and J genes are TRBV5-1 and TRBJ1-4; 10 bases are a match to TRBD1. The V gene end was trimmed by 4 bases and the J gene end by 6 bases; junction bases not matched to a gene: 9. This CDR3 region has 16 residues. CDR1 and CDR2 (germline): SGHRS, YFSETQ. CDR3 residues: CASSPGPGQGYEKLFF. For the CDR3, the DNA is TGCGCCAGCAGCCCAGGACCGGGACAGGGGTATGAAAAACTGTTTTTT. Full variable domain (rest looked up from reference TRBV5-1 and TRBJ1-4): KAGVTQTPRYLIKTRGQQVTLSCSPISGHRSVSWYQQTPGQGLQFLFEYFSETQRNKGNFPGRFSGRQFSNSRSEMNVSTLELGDSALYLCASSPGPGQGYEKLFFGSGTQLSVL.

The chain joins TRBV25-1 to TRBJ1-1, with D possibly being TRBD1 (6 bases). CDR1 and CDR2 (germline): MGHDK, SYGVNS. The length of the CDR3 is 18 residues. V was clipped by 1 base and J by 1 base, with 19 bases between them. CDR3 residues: CASSELGQGRAGNTEAFF. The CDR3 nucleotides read TGTGCCAGCAGTGAATTGGGGCAGGGGCGAGCGGGGAACACTGAAGCTTTCTTT.

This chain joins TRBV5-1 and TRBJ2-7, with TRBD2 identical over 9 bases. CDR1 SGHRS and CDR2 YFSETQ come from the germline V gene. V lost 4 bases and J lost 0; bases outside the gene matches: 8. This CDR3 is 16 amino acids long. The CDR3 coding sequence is TGCGCCAGCAGCCTCCAACCGGGACTAGCCTCCTACGAGCAGTACTTC. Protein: CASSLQPGLASYEQYF.

CDR3 sequence: CASSQLATAKNIQYF. In DNA form, the CDR3 reads TGTGCCAGCAGCCAACTAGCGACAGCCAAAAACATTCAGTACTTC. J is TRBJ2-4 and V is TRBV6-5; 7 bases fit TRBD2. Germline CDR1 and CDR2: MNHEY and SVGAGI. V trimming: 6 bases; J trimming: 0 bases; junction bases outside the gene matches: 5. The CDR3 consists of 15 residues.

The CDR3 sequence: CASSEGTSGTQYF. The CDR3 DNA follows: TGTGCCAGCAGCGAGGGGACTAGCGGGACCCAGTACTTC. This rearrangement joins TRBV9 to TRBJ2-5; 11 nucleotides line up with TRBD2. The V gene end was trimmed by 3 bases and the J gene end by 7 bases; junction bases not matched to a gene: 2. This CDR3 spans 13 amino acids. Germline loops: CDR1 SGDLS, CDR2 YYNGEE.

Written as DNA, the CDR3 is TGTGCCAGCAGTGAGCAGACAGGGCGGTACGAGCAGTACTTC. Protein sequence: CASSEQTGRYEQYF. The chain combines TRBV6-1 with TRBJ2-7; 7 nucleotides line up with TRBD1. Germline V lookup: CDR1 MNHNS, CDR2 SASEGT. The CDR3 is made up of 14 amino acids. After removal of 3 bases from V and 4 bases from J, the junction contained 6 bases not matched to a gene.

This chain's CDR3 is CASSQGELAGEGETQYF. The CDR3 region has the DNA TGCGCCAGCAGCCAAGGGGAACTAGCGGGAGAGGGAGAGACCCAGTACTTC. The chain couples TRBV4-1 to TRBJ2-5; 11 bases agree with TRBD2. The trim removed 1 base at V and 4 bases at J, leaving 8 bases unmatched. This CDR3 contains 17 residues. CDR1 is MGHRA and CDR2 is YSYEKL in the germline V gene.

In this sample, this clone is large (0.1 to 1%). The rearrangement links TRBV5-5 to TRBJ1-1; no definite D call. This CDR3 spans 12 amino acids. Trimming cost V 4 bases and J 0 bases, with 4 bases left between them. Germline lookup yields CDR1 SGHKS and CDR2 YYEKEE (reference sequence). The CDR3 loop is CASSPVNTEAFF. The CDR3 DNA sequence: TGTGCCAGCAGCCCGGTGAACACTGAAGCTTTCTTT.

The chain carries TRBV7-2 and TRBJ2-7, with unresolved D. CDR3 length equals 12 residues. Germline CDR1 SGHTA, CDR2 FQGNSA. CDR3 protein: CFVGTLSFGQYF. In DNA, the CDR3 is TGTTTCGTGGGCACCCTCTCCTTCGGGCAGTACTTC.

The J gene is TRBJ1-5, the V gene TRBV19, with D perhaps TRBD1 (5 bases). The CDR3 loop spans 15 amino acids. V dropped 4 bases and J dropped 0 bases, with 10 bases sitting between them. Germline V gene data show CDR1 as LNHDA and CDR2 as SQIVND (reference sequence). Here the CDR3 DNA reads TGTGCCAGTAGTACTACCGGACATAGCAATCAGCCCCAGCATTTT. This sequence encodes CASSTTGHSNQPQHF.